This TCR beta chain was captured in a study of post-analysis software for immune sequencing data. Study-level results: Normalized Chao1 diversity in multiple sclerosis patients fell significantly below that of controls. TRBV segments more frequent in patients than in controls numbered roughly 5 and included TRBV5-6, TRBV5-1 and TRBV20-1.

Germline loops: CDR1 PRHDT, CDR2 FYEKMQ (reference sequence). V was pared by 0 bases and J by 10 bases, with 10 bases between. The CDR3 totals 13 residues. Researchers reported that TCR beta cDNA libraries carried unique molecular identifiers. TCRdb passed the PCR reads through MiXCR, listing each CDR3 protein once. The data hold 820,000 or so distinct CDR3 sequences, with 53% observed a single time. In the case of this clonotype: Its antigen remains unidentified.

The specimen was blood. The receptor was derived from a girl aged 10 to 17 with multiple sclerosis. The V call is TRBV13, the J call TRBJ2-1; no firm D call. The chain's CDR3 is CASSLGRHDEQFF. Here the CDR3 DNA reads TGTGCCAGCAGCTTAGGCCGGCACGACGAGCAGTTCTTC. The whole variable domain, remainder taken from reference TRBV13 and TRBJ2-1, is AAGVIQSPRHLIKEKRETATLKCYPIPRHDTVYWYQQGPGQDPQFLISFYEKMQSDKGSIPDRFSAQQFSDYHSELNMSSLELGDSALYFCASSLGRHDEQFFGPGTRLTVL.